This T cell receptor (beta chain) comes out of a study of blood T cell repertoires in COVID-19. Looking at the study overall: Samples of COVID-19 (acute and convalescent) were obtained from the United States, Italy and Spain. T cells, B-cell-depleted T cells, or PBMCs supplied cDNA or gDNA.

This CDR3 comprises 15 residues. The V and J ends lost 10 bases and 6 bases respectively, with 22 bases between them. Germline CDR1 LNHDA, CDR2 SQIVND (reference sequence). Per the original methods: Counts of nucleated cells, estimated from reference gene primer amplification, were obtained. Sequencing used immunoSEQ multiplex PCR; TCRdb keeps in-frame clones, though not all of them. That table supplies the V and J calls and clone size; D and trimming were determined from the DNA. The sample has 240,000 or so clones, about nine tenths seen once. The V call is TRBV19, the J call TRBJ1-5, with D perhaps matching TRBD1 (6 bases). Sequences were obtained from peripheral blood. This TCR was sampled from a man aged 55 to 70 who had recovered from COVID-19. CDR3 nucleotide sequence: TGTGCCACTAACTTAACAGGGATGGATTCTCAGCCCCAGCATTTT. Its translation: CATNLTGMDSQPQHF.